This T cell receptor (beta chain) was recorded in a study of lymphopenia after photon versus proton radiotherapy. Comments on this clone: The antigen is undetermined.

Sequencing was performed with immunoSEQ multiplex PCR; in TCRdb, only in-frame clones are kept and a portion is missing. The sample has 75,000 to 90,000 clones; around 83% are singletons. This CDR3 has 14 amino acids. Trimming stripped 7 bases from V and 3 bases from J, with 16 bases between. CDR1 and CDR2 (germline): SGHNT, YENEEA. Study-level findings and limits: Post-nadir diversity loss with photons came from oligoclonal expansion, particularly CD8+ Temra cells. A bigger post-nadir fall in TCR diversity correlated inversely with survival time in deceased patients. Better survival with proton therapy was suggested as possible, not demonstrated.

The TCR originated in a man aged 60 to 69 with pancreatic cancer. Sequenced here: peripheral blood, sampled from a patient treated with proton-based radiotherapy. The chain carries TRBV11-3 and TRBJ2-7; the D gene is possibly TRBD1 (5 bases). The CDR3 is CASTPRARNYEQYF. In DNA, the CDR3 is TGTGCCAGCACCCCCAGGGCACGGAACTACGAGCAGTACTTC.